A selection of T cell receptor beta chains follows, all from one sample in a study of T cell responses to AZD1222 COVID-19 vaccine. This table comes from immunoSEQ multiplex PCR, and its TCRdb copy is limited to in-frame clones, with some not included. The sample lists some 130,000 clones; approximately 85% were seen once. Material: peripheral blood, obtained on day 0 of AZD1222 vaccination. The receptors were sampled from an adult in good health. The conserved cysteine and the conserved F or W are not part of the CDR3 here. A D gene is named only where the DNA matches it firmly. Size is omitted from some rows. Given values are once, few, many or a class for expanded clones.

>TRBV6-5|-|-
ASRATDYTGELF
>TRBV7-9|-|once
ASSLRKVGANSPLH
>TRBV3-1/TRBV3-2|TRBD1|few
ASSQVGGRGQGGELF
>TRBV7-9|-|-
ASSLDTRNQY
>TRBV5-6|-|few
ASSSRVRLETQY
>TRBV15|TRBD1|-
ATSRTGDEQY
>TRBV6-6|-|-
ASSFWGNQPQH
>TRBV14|-|-
ASSQPNSNEQF
>TRBV14|-|-
ASSQVPQGVY
>TRBV7-2|TRBD1|-
ASSLLGQGGEKLF
>TRBV28|TRBD2|few
ASSLAGSSYNEQF
>TRBV4-3|TRBD1|-
ASSQDRGETQY
>TRBV6-5|TRBD2|-
ASSYFAGDIDTQY
>TRBV29-1|-|-
SASASGRRNTIY
>TRBV29-1|-|-
SGYSGNTIY
>TRBV11-2|-|-
ASSFTGTSNNEQF
>TRBV29-1|-|-
SVSGRDGIEQF
>TRBV5-4|-|-
ASSFSAGLLSGNTIY
>TRBV11-3|-|-
ASALGASGNTIY
>TRBV14|TRBD1|-
ASSQARGPSPLH
>TRBV27|-|-
ASRRFADSSLSGNQPQH
>TRBV19|-|-
ASSIGGATLNEQF
>TRBV19|-|-
ASSIDGKNLFLGYGYT
>TRBV5-4|-|-
ASSPRDGGPYEQY
>TRBV4-1|-|-
ASSQAGPGTQY
>TRBV7-2|-|few
ASSLAGQLSSGNTIY
>TRBV6-6|-|-
ASSRGVATDTQY
>TRBV19|-|-
ASSLQPRSGNTIY
>TRBV24-1|TRBD1|-
ATRSTGAVADTQY
>TRBV28|-|-
ASSSLDLYSSTDTQY
>TRBV7-2|TRBD2|-
ASSFRSGTEYEQY
>TRBV5-4|TRBD1|few
ASSSTGTGVAGYT
>TRBV4-1|TRBD2|once
ASSPRTSGGLLQETQY
>TRBV28|TRBD2|-
ASSFGGAILAGWPDTQY
>TRBV3-1/TRBV3-2|-|few
ASSQGGNTIY
>TRBV19|-|-
ASSKISSYEQY
>TRBV7-2|-|-
ASSSVSGTLGQPQH